Given below is one TCR beta chain in context. It may be a read error: a sequence one base away is much more abundant. Germline CDR1 is DFQATT and CDR2 is SNEGSKA (reference sequence). This CDR3 has 10 residues. TCRdb redid the calling of the 5' RACE reads with MiXCR, one entry per CDR3 protein. Seen here are 8,500 to 9,000 distinct CDR3 sequences, under 35% observed once, and the top ten hold 4.6%. This receptor was identified in a female donor with breast cancer. The chain carries TRBV20-1 and TRBJ2-1, with 7 bases matching TRBD2. The specimen was naive CD4+ T cells sorted from a lymph node. Subset meaning: naive CD4+ T cells, CD4+CD45RA+CD25-. The CDR3 nucleotides are TGCAGTGGGAGCGGGAATGGGCAGTTCTTC. This codes for CSGSGNGQFF.